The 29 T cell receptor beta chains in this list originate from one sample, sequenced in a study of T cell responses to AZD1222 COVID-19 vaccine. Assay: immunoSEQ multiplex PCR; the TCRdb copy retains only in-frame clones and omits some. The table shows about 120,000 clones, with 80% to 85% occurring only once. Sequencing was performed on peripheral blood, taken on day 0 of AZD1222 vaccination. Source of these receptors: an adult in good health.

This CDR3 reads CASTETGTYPKFF. In DNA, the CDR3 is TGTGCCAGTACCGAAACCGGGACTTACCCGAAGTTCTTC. The V gene is TRBV19, the J gene TRBJ2-1; D perhaps matches TRBD2 (6 bases). Germline lookup yields CDR1 LNHDA and CDR2 SQIVND (reference sequence). The CDR3 is made up of 13 amino acids. V was cut by 7 bases and J by 14 bases, with 21 bases left in between.

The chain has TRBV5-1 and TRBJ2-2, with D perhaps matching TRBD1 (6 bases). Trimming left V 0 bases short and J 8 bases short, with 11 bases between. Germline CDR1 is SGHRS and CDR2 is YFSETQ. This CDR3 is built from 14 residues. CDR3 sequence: CASSLGQVAGELFF. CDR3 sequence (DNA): TGCGCCAGCAGCTTGGGACAGGTGGCGGGGGAGCTGTTTTTT.

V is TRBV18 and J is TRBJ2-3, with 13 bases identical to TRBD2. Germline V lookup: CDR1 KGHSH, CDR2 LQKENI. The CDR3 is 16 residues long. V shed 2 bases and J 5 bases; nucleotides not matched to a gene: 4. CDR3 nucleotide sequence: TGTGCCAGCTCACCAAGACTAGCGGGGGGTAGAGATACGCAGTATTTT. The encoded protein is CASSPRLAGGRDTQYF.

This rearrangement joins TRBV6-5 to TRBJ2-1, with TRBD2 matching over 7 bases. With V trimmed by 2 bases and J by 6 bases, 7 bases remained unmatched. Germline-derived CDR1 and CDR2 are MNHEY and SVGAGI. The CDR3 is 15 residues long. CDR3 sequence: CASSYQAGPFNEQFF. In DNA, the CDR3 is TGTGCCAGCAGTTACCAAGCGGGGCCGTTCAATGAGCAGTTCTTC.

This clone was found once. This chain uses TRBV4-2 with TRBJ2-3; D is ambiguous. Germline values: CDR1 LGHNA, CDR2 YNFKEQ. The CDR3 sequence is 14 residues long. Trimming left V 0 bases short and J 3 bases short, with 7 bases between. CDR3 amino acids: CASSQEGRTDTQYF. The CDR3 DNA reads TGTGCCAGCAGCCAAGAAGGTCGGACAGATACGCAGTATTTT.

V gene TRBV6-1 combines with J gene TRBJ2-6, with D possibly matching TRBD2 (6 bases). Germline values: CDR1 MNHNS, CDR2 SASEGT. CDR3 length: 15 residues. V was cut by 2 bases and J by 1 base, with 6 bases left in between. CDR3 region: CASSERGSGANVLTF. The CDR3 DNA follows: TGTGCCAGCAGTGAACGGGGGTCTGGGGCCAACGTCCTGACTTTC.

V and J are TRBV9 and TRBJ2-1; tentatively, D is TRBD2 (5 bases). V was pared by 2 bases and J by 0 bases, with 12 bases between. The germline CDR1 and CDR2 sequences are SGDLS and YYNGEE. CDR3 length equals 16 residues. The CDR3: CASSVPRSGSYNEQFF. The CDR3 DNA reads TGTGCCAGCAGCGTTCCGAGGAGCGGCTCCTACAATGAGCAGTTCTTC.

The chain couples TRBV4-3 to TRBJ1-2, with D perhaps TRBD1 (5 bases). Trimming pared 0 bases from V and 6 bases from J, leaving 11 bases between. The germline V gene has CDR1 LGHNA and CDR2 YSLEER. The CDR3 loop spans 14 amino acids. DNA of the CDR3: TGCGCCAGCAGCCAAGATGGCTGGGGGAATGGCTACACCTTC. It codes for CASSQDGWGNGYTF.

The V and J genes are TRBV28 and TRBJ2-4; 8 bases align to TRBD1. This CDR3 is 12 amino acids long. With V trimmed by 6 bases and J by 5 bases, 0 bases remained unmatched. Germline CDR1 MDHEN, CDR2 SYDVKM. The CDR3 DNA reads TGTGCCAGCAGGACAGGGGAAAACATTCAGTACTTC. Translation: CASRTGENIQYF.

This chain's CDR3 is CASSLELTKNIQYF. The CDR3 DNA sequence: TGTGCCAGCAGCTTAGAACTGACCAAAAACATTCAGTACTTC. The V and J genes are TRBV7-8 and TRBJ2-4; no firm D call. Trimming shortened V by 1 base and J by 2 bases, and 6 bases separated the two germline ends. The CDR3 is 14 residues long. Germline values: CDR1 SGHVS, CDR2 FQNEAQ.

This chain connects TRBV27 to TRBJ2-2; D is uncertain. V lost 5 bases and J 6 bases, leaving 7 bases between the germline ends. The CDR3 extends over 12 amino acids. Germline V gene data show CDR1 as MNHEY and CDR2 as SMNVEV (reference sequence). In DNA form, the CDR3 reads TGTGCCAGCAGTCACTTCGCCGGGGAGCTGTTTTTT. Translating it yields CASSHFAGELFF.

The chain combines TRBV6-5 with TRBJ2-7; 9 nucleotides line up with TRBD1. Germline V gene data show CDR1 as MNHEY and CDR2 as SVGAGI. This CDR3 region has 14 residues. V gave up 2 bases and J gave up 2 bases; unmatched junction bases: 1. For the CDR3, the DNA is TGTGCCAGCAGTTACCGGGACAGGGCCTACGAGCAGTACTTC. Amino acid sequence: CASSYRDRAYEQYF.

CDR3 residues: CASSRHQRDRVAYEQYF. The DNA of the CDR3 is TGTGCCAGCAGCCGACACCAACGGGACAGGGTGGCCTACGAGCAGTACTTC. The chain combines TRBV14 with TRBJ2-7; 9 bases map to TRBD1. Germline CDR1 reads SGHDN; CDR2 reads FVKESK. The CDR3 totals 17 residues. Losses at the gene ends were 4 bases for V and 2 bases for J; bases not matched to a gene: 12.

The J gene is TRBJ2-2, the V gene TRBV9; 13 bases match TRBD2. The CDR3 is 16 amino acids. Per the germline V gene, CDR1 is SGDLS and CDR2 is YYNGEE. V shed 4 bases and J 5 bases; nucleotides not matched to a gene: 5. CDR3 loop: CASSPGLAGVTGELFF. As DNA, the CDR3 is TGTGCCAGCAGCCCCGGACTAGCGGGAGTGACCGGGGAGCTGTTTTTT.

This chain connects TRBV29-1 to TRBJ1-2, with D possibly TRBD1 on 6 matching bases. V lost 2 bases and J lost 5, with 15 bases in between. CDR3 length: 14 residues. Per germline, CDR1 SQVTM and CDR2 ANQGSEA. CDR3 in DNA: TGCAGCGTTGAAAGGGGGAAATTGAGGTATGGCTACACCTTC. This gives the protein CSVERGKLRYGYTF.

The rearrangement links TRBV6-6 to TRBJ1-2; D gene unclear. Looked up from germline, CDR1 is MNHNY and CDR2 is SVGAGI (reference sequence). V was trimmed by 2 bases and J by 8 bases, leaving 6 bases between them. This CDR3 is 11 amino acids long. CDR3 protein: CASSYQRGYTF. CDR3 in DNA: TGTGCCAGCAGTTACCAGAGAGGCTACACCTTC.

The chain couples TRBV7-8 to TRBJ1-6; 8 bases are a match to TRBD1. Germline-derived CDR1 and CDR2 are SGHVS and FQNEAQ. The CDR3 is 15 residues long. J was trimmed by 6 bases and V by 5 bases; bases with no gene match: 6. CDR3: CASSGQGAGNSPLHF. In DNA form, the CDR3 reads TGTGCCAGCAGCGGACAGGGAGCGGGTAATTCACCCCTCCACTTT.

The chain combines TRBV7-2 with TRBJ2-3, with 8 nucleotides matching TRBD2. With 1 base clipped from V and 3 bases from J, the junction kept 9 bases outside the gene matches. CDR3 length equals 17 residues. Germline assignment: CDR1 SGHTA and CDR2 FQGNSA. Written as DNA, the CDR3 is TGTGCCAGCAGCTTAGACGCACGGGGGGGCCGGACAGATACGCAGTATTTT. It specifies CASSLDARGGRTDTQYF.

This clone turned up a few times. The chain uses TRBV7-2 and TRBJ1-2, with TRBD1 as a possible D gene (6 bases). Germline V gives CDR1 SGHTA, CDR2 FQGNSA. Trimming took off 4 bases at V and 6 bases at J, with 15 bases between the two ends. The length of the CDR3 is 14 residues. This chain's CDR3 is CASSSQWGGHGYTF. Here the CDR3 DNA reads TGTGCCAGCAGCTCCCAGTGGGGGGGCCATGGCTACACCTTC.

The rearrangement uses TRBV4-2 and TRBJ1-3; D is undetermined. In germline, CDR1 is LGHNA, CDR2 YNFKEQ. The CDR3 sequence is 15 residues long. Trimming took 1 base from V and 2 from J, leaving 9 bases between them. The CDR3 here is CASSQVTGAGNTIYF. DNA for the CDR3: TGTGCCAGCAGCCAAGTCACCGGGGCTGGAAACACCATATATTTT.

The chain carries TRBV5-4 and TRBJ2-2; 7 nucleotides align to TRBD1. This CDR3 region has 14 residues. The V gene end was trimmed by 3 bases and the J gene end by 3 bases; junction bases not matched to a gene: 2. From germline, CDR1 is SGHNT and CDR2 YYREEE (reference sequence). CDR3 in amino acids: CASSYRGYTGELFF. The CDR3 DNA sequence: TGTGCCAGCAGCTACAGGGGTTACACCGGGGAGCTGTTTTTT.

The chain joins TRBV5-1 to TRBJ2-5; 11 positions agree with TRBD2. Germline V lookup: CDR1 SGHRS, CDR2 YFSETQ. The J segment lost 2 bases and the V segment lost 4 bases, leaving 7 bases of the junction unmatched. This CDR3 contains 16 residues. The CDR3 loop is CASSEVAGGVQETQYF. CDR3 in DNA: TGCGCCAGCAGCGAAGTAGCGGGAGGGGTTCAAGAGACCCAGTACTTC. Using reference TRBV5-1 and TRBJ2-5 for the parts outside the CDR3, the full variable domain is KAGVTQTPRYLIKTRGQQVTLSCSPISGHRSVSWYQQTPGQGLQFLFEYFSETQRNKGNFPGRFSGRQFSNSRSEMNVSTLELGDSALYLCASSEVAGGVQETQYFGPGTRLLVL.

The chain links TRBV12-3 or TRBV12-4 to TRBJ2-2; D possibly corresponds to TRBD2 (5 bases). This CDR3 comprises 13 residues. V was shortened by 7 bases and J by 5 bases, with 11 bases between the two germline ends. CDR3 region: CASIQSGTGELFF. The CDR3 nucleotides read TGTGCCAGCATCCAATCGGGAACCGGGGAGCTGTTTTTT.

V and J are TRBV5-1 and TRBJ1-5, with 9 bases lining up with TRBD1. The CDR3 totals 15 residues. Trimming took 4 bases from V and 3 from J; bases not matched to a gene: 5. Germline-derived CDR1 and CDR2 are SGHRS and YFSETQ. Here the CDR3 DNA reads TGCGCCAGCAGCGCCGGGACAGGGTTCAATCAGCCCCAGCATTTT. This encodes CASSAGTGFNQPQHF.

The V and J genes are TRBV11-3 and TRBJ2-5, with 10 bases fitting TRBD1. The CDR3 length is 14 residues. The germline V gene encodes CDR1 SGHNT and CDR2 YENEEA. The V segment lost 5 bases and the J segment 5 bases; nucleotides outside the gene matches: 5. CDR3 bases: TGTGCCAGCAGCCAGGGACAGGGGATGGAGACCCAGTACTTC. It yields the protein CASSQGQGMETQYF.

The CDR3 region is CASSPPGLRGNTIYF. CDR3 DNA: TGTGCCAGCAGCCCCCCGGGACTCCGAGGAAACACCATATATTTT. The chain employs TRBV2 and TRBJ1-3; D might be TRBD1 (5 bases). Trimming pared 6 bases from V and 4 bases from J, leaving 16 bases between. The CDR3 extends over 15 amino acids. CDR1 is SNHLY, CDR2 FYNNEI, per germline. The entire variable domain, with the rest obtained from reference TRBV2 and TRBJ1-3, is as follows: EPEVTQTPSHQVTQMGQEVILRCVPISNHLYFYWYRQILGQKVEFLVSFYNNEISEKSEIFDDQFSVERPDGSNFTLKIRSTKLEDSAMYFCASSPPGLRGNTIYFGEGSWLTVV.

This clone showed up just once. The CDR3 region is CASRETGGVSYNSPLHF. The CDR3 DNA reads TGTGCCAGCAGAGAAACAGGGGGCGTCTCCTATAATTCACCCCTCCACTTT. The V gene is TRBV25-1, the J gene TRBJ1-6; 9 bases line up with TRBD1. V gave up 6 bases and J gave up 0 bases; unmatched junction bases: 6. CDR1 MGHDK and CDR2 SYGVNS come from the germline V gene. This CDR3 is 17 amino acids long.

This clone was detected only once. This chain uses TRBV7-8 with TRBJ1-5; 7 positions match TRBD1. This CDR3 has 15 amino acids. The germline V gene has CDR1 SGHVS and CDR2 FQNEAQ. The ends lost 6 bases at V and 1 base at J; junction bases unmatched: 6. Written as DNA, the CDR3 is TGTGCCAGCAGTGAGGGGGCTCTAAGCAATCAGCCCCAGCATTTT. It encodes CASSEGALSNQPQHF.

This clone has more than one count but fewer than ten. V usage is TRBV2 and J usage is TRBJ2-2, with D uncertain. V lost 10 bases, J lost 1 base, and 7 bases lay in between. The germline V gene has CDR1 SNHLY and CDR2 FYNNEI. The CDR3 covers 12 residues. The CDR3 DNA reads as TGTGCCAAACAGATGAACACCGGGGAGCTGTTTTTT. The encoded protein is CAKQMNTGELFF.